These T cell receptor beta chains were read from a single sample in a study of T cells in Graves' hyperthyroidism and ophthalmopathy. MiXCR, run by TCRdb on the multiplex PCR reads, gives a single entry per CDR3 protein. The sample has hundreds of thousands of distinct CDR3 sequences, approximately 16% seen once. Sequencing was performed on blood. The receptor set was obtained from a woman aged 40 to 49 with Graves' ophthalmopathy. Each CDR3 is given with its conserved first and last residue. Each record gives: clone size, J gene, D gene, CDR3 length, V gene, CDR3 protein, CDR3 DNA. D genes are given only for firm matches. The size entry is marked missing in some rows and otherwise reads once, few, many or a size class.

many | TRBJ2-1 | TRBD1 | 14 | TRBV11-2 | CASSLRAGGSEQFF | TGTGCCAGCAGCTTAAGGGCAGGGGGCTCAGAGCAGTTCTTC
. | TRBJ2-7 | . | 14 | TRBV20-1 | CSARSGTQGYEQYF | TGCAGTGCTAGATCAGGGACACAAGGCTACGAGCAGTACTTC
many | TRBJ2-1 | . | 13 | TRBV28 | CASSRTPDYEQFF | TGTGCCAGCAGTCGTACTCCAGACTATGAGCAGTTCTTC
few | TRBJ1-4 | . | 12 | TRBV20-1 | CSARDRIEKLFF | TGCAGTGCTAGAGATAGGATTGAAAAACTGTTTTTT
many | TRBJ2-3 | TRBD2 | 15 | TRBV30 | CAWSVWGGSTDTQYF | TGTGCCTGGAGTGTCTGGGGGGGAAGCACAGATACGCAGTATTTT
many | TRBJ2-7 | TRBD1 | 13 | TRBV30 | CAWQRDRVYEQYF | TGTGCCTGGCAGCGGGACAGGGTATACGAGCAGTACTTC
few | TRBJ1-6 | . | 14 | TRBV9 | CASSAERHNSPLHF | TGTGCCAGCAGCGCGGAACGGCATAATTCACCCCTCCACTTT
many | TRBJ1-5 | . | 14 | TRBV2 | CASSRTGVRQPQHF | TGTGCCAGCAGCAGGACGGGGGTACGGCAGCCCCAGCATTTT
many | TRBJ1-1 | . | 13 | TRBV30 | CAWSELSNTEAFF | TGTGCCTGGAGTGAACTTTCGAACACTGAAGCTTTCTTT
many | TRBJ1-4 | TRBD1 | 16 | TRBV18 | CASSPQGGLDREKLFF | TGTGCCAGCTCACCACAAGGGGGCCTAGATCGCGAAAAACTGTTTTTT
many | TRBJ2-7 | . | 18 | TRBV30 | CAWSGLHPGIQASYEQYF | TGTGCCTGGAGTGGCCTACACCCCGGGATACAGGCCTCCTACGAGCAGTACTTC
many | TRBJ2-7 | . | 13 | TRBV20-1 | CSARTGRGYEQYF | TGCAGTGCTAGAACCGGGAGAGGCTACGAGCAGTACTTC
many | TRBJ2-7 | TRBD2 | 15 | TRBV27 | CASRSLAGERYEQYF | TGTGCCAGCAGGAGTCTAGCGGGAGAGAGGTACGAGCAGTACTTC
. | TRBJ2-7 | . | 14 | TRBV20-1 | CSARDPREDYEQYF | TGCAGTGCTAGAGATCCCAGGGAAGACTACGAGCAGTACTTC
few | TRBJ2-5 | TRBD2 | 15 | TRBV5-1 | CASGSGGAVRETQYF | TGCGCCAGCGGCAGCGGGGGGGCGGTCCGAGAGACCCAGTACTTC
many | TRBJ2-7 | . | 14 | TRBV12-3/TRBV12-4 | CASTEPGTPYEQYF | TGTGCCAGCACCGAGCCGGGGACTCCCTACGAGCAGTACTTC
few | TRBJ2-3 | TRBD2 | 13 | TRBV7-9 | CASRRGVTDTQYF | TGTGCCAGCAGGCGGGGGGTTACAGATACGCAGTATTTT
. | TRBJ2-7 | . | 15 | TRBV19 | CATSGLTIGSYEQYF | TGTGCCACCAGCGGCCTGACCATTGGTTCCTACGAGCAGTACTTC
. | TRBJ1-1 | TRBD1 | 14 | TRBV6-1 | CASSGGTGNTEAFF | TGTGCCAGCAGTGGGGGGACAGGGAACACTGAAGCTTTCTTT
many | TRBJ1-6 | . | 16 | TRBV6-1 | CASSYASDSYNSPLHF | TGTGCCAGCAGTTACGCTTCGGACTCCTATAATTCACCCCTCCACTTT
many | TRBJ2-2 | TRBD2 | 19 | TRBV7-9 | CASSPPGSASGSGIGELFF | TGTGCCAGCAGCCCTCCTGGTTCGGCTAGCGGGAGTGGTATCGGGGAGCTGTTTTTT
few | TRBJ1-2 | TRBD1 | 14 | TRBV6-5 | CASSYSGDRVSYTF | TGTGCCAGCAGTTACTCGGGGGACAGGGTTAGCTACACCTTC
few | TRBJ1-3 | . | 18 | TRBV6-6 | CASSYSYLRVTHGNTIYF | TGTGCCAGCAGTTACTCTTACTTGCGGGTGACTCATGGAAACACCATATATTTT
many | TRBJ1-4 | . | 15 | TRBV6-1 | CASKSWDGNNEKLFF | TGTGCCAGCAAGTCATGGGACGGTAATAATGAAAAACTGTTTTTT
. | TRBJ2-1 | TRBD2 | 13 | TRBV30 | CAWNPSGSGEQFF | TGTGCCTGGAATCCTAGCGGGAGTGGTGAGCAGTTCTTC
. | TRBJ1-1 | TRBD1 | 14 | TRBV27 | CAGSSQGGDTEAFF | TGTGCCGGCAGTTCGCAGGGGGGGGACACTGAAGCTTTCTTT
many | TRBJ2-5 | . | 14 | TRBV6-1 | CASRHPAGQETQYF | TGTGCCAGCAGGCATCCGGCAGGGCAAGAGACCCAGTACTTC
. | TRBJ2-5 | TRBD1 | 14 | TRBV9 | CASSVGTGSGTQYF | TGTGCCAGCAGCGTCGGGACAGGGTCCGGGACCCAGTACTTC
few | TRBJ1-1 | TRBD1 | 16 | TRBV6-2/TRBV6-3 | CASSPNLGQGNTEAFF | TGTGCCAGCAGTCCCAACCTAGGACAGGGAAACACTGAAGCTTTCTTT
. | TRBJ2-4 | . | 12 | TRBV20-1 | CSARRAGDIQYF | TGCAGTGCTAGGAGGGCCGGGGACATTCAGTACTTC
many | TRBJ1-1 | . | 13 | TRBV3-1 | CASSHGQGLEAFF | TGTGCCAGCAGCCACGGCCAAGGGCTCGAAGCTTTCTTT
few | TRBJ2-3 | . | 15 | TRBV6-1 | CASRWGTKGTDTQYF | TGTGCCAGCCGATGGGGCACTAAGGGTACAGATACGCAGTATTTT
many | TRBJ2-3 | TRBD2 | 16 | TRBV5-1 | CASSSGLAGEADTQYF | TGCGCCAGCAGCTCCGGACTAGCGGGAGAGGCAGATACGCAGTATTTT
few | TRBJ2-1 | TRBD2 | 18 | TRBV7-2 | CASSPGLAGGSSYNEQFF | TGTGCCAGCAGTCCTGGACTAGCGGGGGGAAGCTCCTACAATGAGCAGTTCTTC
many | TRBJ2-7 | . | 13 | TRBV11-2 | CASSRGTDYEQYF | TGTGCCAGCAGCCGCGGGACGGACTACGAGCAGTACTTC
many | TRBJ2-3 | . | 14 | TRBV6-1 | CASERTDGTDTQYF | TGTGCCAGCGAGAGAACGGATGGCACAGATACGCAGTATTTT
few | TRBJ2-3 | . | 14 | TRBV18 | CASSTRGFTDTQYF | TGTGCCAGCTCCACCAGAGGGTTCACAGATACGCAGTATTTT
many | TRBJ2-7 | . | 15 | TRBV5-1 | CASSLGSGLPYEQYF | TGCGCCAGCAGCTTGGGGTCAGGGCTCCCTTACGAGCAGTACTTC
many | TRBJ2-2 | TRBD1 | 17 | TRBV6-1 | CASRRDRGSINTGELFF | TGTGCCAGCAGGCGGGACAGGGGAAGTATAAACACCGGGGAGCTGTTTTTT
many | TRBJ1-1 | . | 14 | TRBV3-1 | CASSQLGVNTEAFF | TGTGCCAGCAGCCAATTAGGGGTGAACACTGAAGCTTTCTTT
few | TRBJ2-6 | . | 16 | TRBV18 | CASSPLASSGANVLTF | TGTGCCAGCTCACCCCTCGCTAGCTCTGGGGCCAACGTCCTGACTTTC
many | TRBJ2-3 | TRBD1 | 15 | TRBV12-3/TRBV12-4 | CASSPGTGEADTQYF | TGTGCCAGCAGCCCCGGGACAGGGGAAGCAGATACGCAGTATTTT
few | TRBJ1-4 | . | 13 | TRBV27 | CASRSGAGEKLFF | TGTGCCAGCAGGTCGGGGGCAGGTGAAAAACTGTTTTTT
. | TRBJ1-4 | . | 16 | TRBV9 | CASSVAAGDYNEKLFF | TGTGCCAGCAGCGTCGCAGCGGGGGACTATAATGAAAAACTGTTTTTT
many | TRBJ2-7 | . | 16 | TRBV6-1 | CASSNRGPTTGDEQYF | TGTGCCAGCAGCAATCGGGGCCCTACGACCGGGGACGAGCAGTACTTC
many | TRBJ2-7 | TRBD1 | 14 | TRBV27 | CASTKTGGVYEQYF | TGTGCCAGCACCAAGACAGGGGGCGTCTACGAGCAGTACTTC
. | TRBJ1-1 | . | 12 | TRBV20-1 | CSAGGLNTEAFF | TGCAGTGCCGGGGGGCTGAACACTGAAGCTTTCTTT
many | TRBJ2-7 | TRBD1 | 16 | TRBV11-2 | CASSLVGRQGGSEQYF | TGTGCCAGCAGCTTAGTCGGGAGACAGGGGGGTTCCGAGCAGTACTTC
few | TRBJ2-1 | TRBD2 | 16 | TRBV11-3 | CASSTGTSAAYNEQFF | TGTGCCAGCAGCACCGGGACTAGCGCGGCTTACAATGAGCAGTTCTTC
many | TRBJ2-7 | TRBD1 | 13 | TRBV30 | CAYSRDSPYEQYF | TGTGCCTACAGCCGGGACAGCCCCTACGAGCAGTACTTC
. | TRBJ2-5 | . | 13 | TRBV7-2 | CASEAVGEETQYF | TGTGCCAGCGAGGCGGTCGGAGAAGAGACCCAGTACTTC
many | TRBJ2-5 | . | 15 | TRBV3-1 | CASSQVGQRGETQYF | TGTGCCAGCAGCCAAGTGGGACAGCGGGGAGAGACCCAGTACTTC
many | TRBJ1-1 | . | 13 | TRBV11-1 | CATRKAANTEAFF | TGTGCCACCCGGAAGGCAGCGAACACTGAAGCTTTCTTT